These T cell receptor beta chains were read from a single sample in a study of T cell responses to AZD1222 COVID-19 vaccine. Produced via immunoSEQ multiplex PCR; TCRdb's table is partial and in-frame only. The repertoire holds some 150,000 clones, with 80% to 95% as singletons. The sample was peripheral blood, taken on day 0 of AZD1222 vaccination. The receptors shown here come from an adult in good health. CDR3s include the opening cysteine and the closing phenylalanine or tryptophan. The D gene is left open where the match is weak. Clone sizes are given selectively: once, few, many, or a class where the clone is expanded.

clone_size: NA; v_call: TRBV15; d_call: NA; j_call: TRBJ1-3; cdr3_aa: CATSRAGGLSGNTIYF; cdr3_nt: TGTGCCACCAGCAGAGCAGGAGGACTCTCTGGAAACACCATATATTTT
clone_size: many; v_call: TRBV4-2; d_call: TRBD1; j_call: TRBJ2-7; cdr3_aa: CASSRPGQGAYEQYF; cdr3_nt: TGTGCCAGCAGCCGACCGGGACAGGGGGCTTACGAGCAGTACTTC
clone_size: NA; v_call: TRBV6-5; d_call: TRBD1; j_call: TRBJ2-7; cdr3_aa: CASSRRDRDSYEQYF; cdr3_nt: TGTGCCAGCAGTCGCCGGGACAGGGACTCCTACGAGCAGTACTTC
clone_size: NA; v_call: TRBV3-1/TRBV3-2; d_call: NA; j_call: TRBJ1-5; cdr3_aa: CASSRTGNQPQHF; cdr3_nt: TGTGCCAGCAGCCGAACAGGGAATCAGCCCCAGCATTTT
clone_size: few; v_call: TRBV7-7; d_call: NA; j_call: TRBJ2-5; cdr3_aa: CASSSKRGGVETQYF; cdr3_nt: TGTGCCAGCAGCTCAAAGCGCGGGGGCGTCGAGACCCAGTACTTC
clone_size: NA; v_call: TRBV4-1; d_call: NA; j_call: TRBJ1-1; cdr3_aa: CASSPGTYGHTEAFF; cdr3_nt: TGCGCCAGCAGTCCGGGGACGTATGGACACACTGAAGCTTTCTTT
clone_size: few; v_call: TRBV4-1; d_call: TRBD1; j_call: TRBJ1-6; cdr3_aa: CASSPFTGGNSPLHF; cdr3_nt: TGCGCCAGCAGCCCCTTCACAGGGGGTAATTCACCCCTCCACTTT
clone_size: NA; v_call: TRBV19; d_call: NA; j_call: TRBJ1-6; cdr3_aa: CASSIETYNSPLHF; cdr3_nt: TGTGCCAGTAGTATAGAGACGTACAATTCACCCCTCCACTTT
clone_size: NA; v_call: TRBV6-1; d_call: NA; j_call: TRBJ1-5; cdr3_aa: CASSALARQSNQPQHF; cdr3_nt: TGTGCCAGCAGTGCCCTTGCCAGGCAAAGCAATCAGCCCCAGCATTTT
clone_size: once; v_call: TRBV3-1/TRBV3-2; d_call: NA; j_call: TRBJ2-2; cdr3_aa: CASSVIGELFF; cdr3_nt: TGTGCCAGCAGCGTTATAGGGGAGCTGTTTTTT
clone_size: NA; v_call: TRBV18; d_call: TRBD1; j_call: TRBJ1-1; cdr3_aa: CASSGDSYTEAFF; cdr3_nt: TGTGCCAGCTCAGGGGACAGCTACACTGAAGCTTTCTTT
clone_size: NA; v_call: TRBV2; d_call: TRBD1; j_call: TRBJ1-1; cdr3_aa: CASSDKTGWATEAFF; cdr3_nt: TGTGCCAGCAGTGACAAGACAGGGTGGGCCACTGAAGCTTTCTTT
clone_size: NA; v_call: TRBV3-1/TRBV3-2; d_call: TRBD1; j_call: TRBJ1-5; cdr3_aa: CASSLGQGLSQPQHF; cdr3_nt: TGTGCCAGCAGCCTCGGACAGGGTTTGAGTCAGCCCCAGCATTTT
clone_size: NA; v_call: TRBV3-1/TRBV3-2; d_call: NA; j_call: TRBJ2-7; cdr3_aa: CASSQAGSGEQYF; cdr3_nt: TGTGCCAGCAGCCAAGCAGGGTCGGGCGAGCAGTACTTC
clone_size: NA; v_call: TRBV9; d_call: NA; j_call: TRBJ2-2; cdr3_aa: CASSATQGKGGELFF; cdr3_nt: TGTGCCAGCAGCGCTACCCAGGGAAAGGGCGGGGAGCTGTTTTTT
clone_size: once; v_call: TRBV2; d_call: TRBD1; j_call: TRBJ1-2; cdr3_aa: CASRITGGYGYTF; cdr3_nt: TGTGCCAGCAGAATTACAGGGGGTTATGGCTACACCTTC
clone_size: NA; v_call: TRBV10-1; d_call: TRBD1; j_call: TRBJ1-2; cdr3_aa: CASSPGQDMNGYTF; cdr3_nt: TGCGCCAGCAGTCCGGGACAGGATATGAATGGCTACACCTTC
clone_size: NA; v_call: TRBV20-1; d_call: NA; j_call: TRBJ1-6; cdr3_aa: CNGSPLHF; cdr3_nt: TGCAATGGTTCACCCCTCCACTTT
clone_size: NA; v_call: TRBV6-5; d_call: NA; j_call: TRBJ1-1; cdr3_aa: CASSTGWGTEAFF; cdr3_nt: TGTGCCAGCAGTACAGGGTGGGGCACTGAAGCTTTCTTT
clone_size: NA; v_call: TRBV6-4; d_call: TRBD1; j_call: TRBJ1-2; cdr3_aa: CASSETGDTPKHF; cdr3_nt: TGTGCCAGCAGTGAGACAGGGGACACTCCCAAGCACTTC
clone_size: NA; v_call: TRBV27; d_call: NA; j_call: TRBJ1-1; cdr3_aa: CASKEVNTEAFF; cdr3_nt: TGTGCCAGCAAGGAAGTGAACACTGAAGCTTTCTTT
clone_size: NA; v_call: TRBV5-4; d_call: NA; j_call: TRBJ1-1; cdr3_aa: CASSPERVFGYAFF; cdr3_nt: TGTGCCAGCAGCCCAGAGCGGGTATTTGGCTACGCTTTCTTT
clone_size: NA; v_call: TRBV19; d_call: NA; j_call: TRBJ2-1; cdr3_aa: CASSIGGYNEQFF; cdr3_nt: TGTGCCAGTAGTATTGGGGGGTACAATGAGCAGTTCTTC
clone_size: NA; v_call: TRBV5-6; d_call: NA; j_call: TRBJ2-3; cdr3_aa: CASRPAGRGPTDTQYF; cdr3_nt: TGTGCCAGCAGACCTGCCGGACGGGGCCCCACAGATACGCAGTATTTT
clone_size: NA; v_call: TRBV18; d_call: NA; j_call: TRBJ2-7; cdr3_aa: CASSPLDPSSYEQYF; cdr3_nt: TGTGCCAGCTCACCACTGGACCCGAGCTCCTACGAGCAGTACTTC
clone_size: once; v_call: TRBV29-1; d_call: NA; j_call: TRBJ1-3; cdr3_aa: CSVIVGGTIYF; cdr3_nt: TGCAGCGTCATCGTCGGGGGCACCATATATTTT
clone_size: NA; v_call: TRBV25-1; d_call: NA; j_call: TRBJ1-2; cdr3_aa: CASSESQGGSYGYTF; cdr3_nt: TGTGCCAGCAGTGAATCACAGGGCGGGAGCTATGGCTACACCTTC
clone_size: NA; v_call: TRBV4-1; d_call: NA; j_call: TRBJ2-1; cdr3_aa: CASSQATTDEQFF; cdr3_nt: TGCGCCAGCAGCCAAGCCACTACAGACGAGCAGTTCTTC
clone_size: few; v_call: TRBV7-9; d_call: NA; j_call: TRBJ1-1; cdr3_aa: CASSPPISLVRIEAFF; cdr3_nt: TGTGCCAGCAGCCCTCCAATTTCTCTAGTTCGTATCGAAGCTTTCTTT
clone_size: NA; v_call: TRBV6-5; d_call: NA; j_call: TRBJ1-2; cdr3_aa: CASSYGTEFYGYTF; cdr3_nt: TGTGCCAGCAGTTACGGGACGGAATTTTATGGCTACACCTTC
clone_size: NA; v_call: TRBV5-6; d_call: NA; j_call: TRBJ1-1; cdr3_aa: CASSLVRDNAISTEAFF; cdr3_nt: TGTGCCAGCAGCTTGGTGAGGGATAACGCCATTTCCACTGAAGCTTTCTTT
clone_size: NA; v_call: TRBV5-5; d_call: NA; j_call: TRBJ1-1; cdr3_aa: CASRLEVGGTEAFF; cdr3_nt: TGTGCCAGCAGGTTGGAGGTGGGAGGCACTGAAGCTTTCTTT
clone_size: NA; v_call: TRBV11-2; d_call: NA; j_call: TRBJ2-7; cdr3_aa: CASSLPAARDWQYF; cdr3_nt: TGTGCCAGCAGCTTACCGGCAGCAAGGGATTGGCAGTACTTC
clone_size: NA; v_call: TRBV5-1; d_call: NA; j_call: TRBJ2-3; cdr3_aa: CASSLELTGSDTQYF; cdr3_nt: TGCGCCAGCAGCTTGGAACTGACAGGCTCAGATACGCAGTATTTT
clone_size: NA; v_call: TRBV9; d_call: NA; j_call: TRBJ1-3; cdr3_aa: CASSPQTRATGNTIYF; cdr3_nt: TGTGCCAGCAGCCCCCAGACCAGGGCGACTGGAAACACCATATATTTT
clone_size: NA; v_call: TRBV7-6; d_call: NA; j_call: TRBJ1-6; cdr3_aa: CASSFSGANSPLHF; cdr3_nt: TGTGCCAGCAGCTTTTCAGGTGCTAATTCACCCCTCCACTTT
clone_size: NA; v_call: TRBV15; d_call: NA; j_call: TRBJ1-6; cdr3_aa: CATSTQLGNSPLHF; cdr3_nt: TGTGCCACCAGCACCCAACTCGGTAATTCACCCCTCCACTTT
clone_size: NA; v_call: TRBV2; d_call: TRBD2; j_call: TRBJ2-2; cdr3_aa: CATPTSGAPTGELFF; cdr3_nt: TGTGCCACCCCAACTAGCGGGGCGCCCACCGGGGAGCTGTTTTTT
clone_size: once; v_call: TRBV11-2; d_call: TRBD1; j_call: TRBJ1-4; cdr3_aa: CASSLSRGTGTKLFF; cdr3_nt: TGTGCCAGCAGCCTCAGCAGGGGGACAGGGACAAAACTGTTTTTT
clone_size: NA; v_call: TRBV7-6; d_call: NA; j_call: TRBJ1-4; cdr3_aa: CASSSHAGPTGKLFF; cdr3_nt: TGTGCCAGCAGCTCGCATGCGGGTCCTACCGGAAAACTGTTTTTT
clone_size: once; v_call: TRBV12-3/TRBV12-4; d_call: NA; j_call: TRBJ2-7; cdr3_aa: CASRQWGYEQYF; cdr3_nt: TGTGCCAGCAGACAATGGGGCTACGAGCAGTACTTC
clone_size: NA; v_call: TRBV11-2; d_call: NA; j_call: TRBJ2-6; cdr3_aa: CASSLDRVAGANVLTF; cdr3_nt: TGTGCCAGCAGCTTAGATAGGGTAGCGGGGGCCAACGTCCTGACTTTC
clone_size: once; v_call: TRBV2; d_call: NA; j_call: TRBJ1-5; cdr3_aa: CASSESMLNQPQHF; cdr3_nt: TGTGCCAGCAGTGAATCGATGTTGAATCAGCCCCAGCATTTT
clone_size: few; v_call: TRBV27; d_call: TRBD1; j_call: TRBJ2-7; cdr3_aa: CASSWTGPTGEQYF; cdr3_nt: TGTGCCAGCAGCTGGACAGGACCAACGGGCGAGCAGTACTTC
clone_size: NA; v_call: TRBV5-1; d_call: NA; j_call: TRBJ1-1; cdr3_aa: CASSLALVDTEAFF; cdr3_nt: TGCGCCAGCAGCTTGGCCCTTGTCGACACTGAAGCTTTCTTT
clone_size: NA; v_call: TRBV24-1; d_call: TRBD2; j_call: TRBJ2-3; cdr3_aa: CATSEAGDTDTQYF; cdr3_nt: TGTGCCACCTCTGAGGCGGGAGACACAGATACGCAGTATTTT
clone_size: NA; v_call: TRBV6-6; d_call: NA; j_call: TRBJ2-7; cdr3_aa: CASSFRGGRRYEQYF; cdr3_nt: TGTGCCAGCAGTTTCCGGGGTGGGAGGAGGTACGAGCAGTACTTC
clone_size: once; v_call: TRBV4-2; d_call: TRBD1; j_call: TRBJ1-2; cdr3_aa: CASSQGQGAKGYTF; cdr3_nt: TGTGCCAGCAGCCAAGGACAGGGGGCGAAAGGCTACACCTTC
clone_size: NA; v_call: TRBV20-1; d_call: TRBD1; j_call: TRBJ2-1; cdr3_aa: CSASRTGGLTEQFF; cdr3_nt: TGCAGTGCTAGTCGGACAGGGGGCCTGACTGAGCAGTTCTTC
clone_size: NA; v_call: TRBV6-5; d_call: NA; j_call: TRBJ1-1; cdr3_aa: CASSSYLTEAFF; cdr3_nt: TGTGCCAGCAGCAGCTATTTAACTGAAGCTTTCTTT
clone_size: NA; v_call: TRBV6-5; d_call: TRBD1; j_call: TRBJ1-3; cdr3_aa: CASSSTGAAGNTIYF; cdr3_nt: TGTGCCAGCAGTTCGACAGGGGCAGCTGGAAACACCATATATTTT
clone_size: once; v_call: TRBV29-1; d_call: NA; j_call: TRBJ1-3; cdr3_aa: CSVGSSGNTIYF; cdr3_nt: TGCAGCGTTGGGAGCTCTGGAAACACCATATATTTT
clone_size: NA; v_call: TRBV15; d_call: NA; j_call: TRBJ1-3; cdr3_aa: CATSRDYSGNTIYF; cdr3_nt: TGTGCCACCAGCAGAGACTACTCTGGAAACACCATATATTTT
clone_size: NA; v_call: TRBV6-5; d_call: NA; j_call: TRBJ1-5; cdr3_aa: CASTDILGVGSQHF; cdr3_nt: TGTGCCAGTACGGACATCCTTGGAGTGGGGTCCCAGCATTTT
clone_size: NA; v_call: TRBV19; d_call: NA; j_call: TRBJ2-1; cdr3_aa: CASSPRRGGNEQFF; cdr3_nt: TGTGCCAGTAGTCCCAGAAGGGGGGGCAATGAGCAGTTCTTC
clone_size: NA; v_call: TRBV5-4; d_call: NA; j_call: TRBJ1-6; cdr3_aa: CASSLVSGSLHF; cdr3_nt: TGTGCCAGCAGCTTGGTGTCAGGGTCCCTCCACTTT
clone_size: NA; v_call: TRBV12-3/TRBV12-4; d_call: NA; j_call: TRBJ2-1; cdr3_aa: CASSYSPEQFF; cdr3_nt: TGTGCCAGCAGCTACTCCCCCGAGCAGTTCTTC
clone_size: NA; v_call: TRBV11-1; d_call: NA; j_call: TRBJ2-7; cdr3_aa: CASSVDRDMVYDAQYF; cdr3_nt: TGTGCCAGCAGCGTGGACCGGGACATGGTCTACGATGCGCAGTACTTC
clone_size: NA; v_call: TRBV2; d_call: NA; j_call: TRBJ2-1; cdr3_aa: CASGTLNEQFF; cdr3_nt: TGTGCCAGCGGGACACTCAATGAGCAGTTCTTC